The 7 T cell receptor beta chains below come from one sample, sequenced in a study of blood T cells in healthy people across ages. For the second PCR, which ran for roughly 7 to 11 cycles, a sample-barcoded 5' primer and a J-beta primer mix were used. MiXCR, applied by TCRdb to the 5' RACE reads, yields one record per CDR3 protein. The sample lists about 1.8 million distinct CDR3 sequences, about 49% occurring once. Sequencing was performed on blood. These receptors were obtained from a middle-aged woman in good health.

The genes are TRBV27 and TRBJ2-1; maybe TRBD2 (6 bases). The CDR3 extends over 15 amino acids. Germline V gene sequence: CDR1 MNHEY, CDR2 SMNVEV (reference sequence). V was pared by 7 bases and J by 2 bases, with 15 bases between. The CDR3 region is CASKRAGPAYNEQFF. Written as DNA, the CDR3 is TGTGCCAGCAAACGAGCGGGTCCCGCCTACAATGAGCAGTTCTTC.

The J gene is TRBJ1-5, the V gene TRBV20-1, with D perhaps TRBD1 (6 bases). The CDR3 covers 15 residues. V dropped 0 bases and J dropped 4 bases, with 13 bases sitting between them. Germline CDR1 and CDR2: DFQATT and SNEGSKA (reference sequence). The CDR3 coding sequence is TGCAGTGCTAGAGATGGCAGGGGATTAAATCAGCCCCAGCATTTT. This gives the protein CSARDGRGLNQPQHF.

The V call is TRBV29-1, the J call TRBJ1-2; 10 bases match TRBD1. Per the germline V gene, CDR1 is SQVTM and CDR2 is ANQGSEA. This CDR3 has 15 residues. V was clipped by 3 bases and J by 5 bases; unmatched bases: 9. CDR3: CSVESRDRGSYGYTF. The CDR3 DNA reads as TGCAGCGTTGAGTCCCGGGACAGGGGAAGTTATGGCTACACCTTC. Combining the CDR3 with reference TRBV29-1 and TRBJ1-2 gives the whole variable domain SAVISQKPSRDICQRGTSLTIQCQVDSQVTMMFWYRQQPGQSLTLIATANQGSEATYESGFVIDKFPISRPNLTFSTLTVSNMSPEDSSIYLCSVESRDRGSYGYTFGSGTRLTVV.

This clonotype was counted between two and nine times. This chain links TRBV20-1 with TRBJ1-6, with D possibly being TRBD1 (5 bases). Trimming removed 3 bases at V and 6 bases at J, with 21 bases between. The CDR3 runs to 17 residues. Germline lookup yields CDR1 DFQATT and CDR2 SNEGSKA (reference sequence). The DNA of the CDR3 is TGCAGTGCTAGCATATCGGGGGACCGGGACCCTAATTCACCCCTCCACTTT. Its translation is CSASISGDRDPNSPLHF.

J is TRBJ1-5 and V is TRBV6-6, with 7 bases aligning to TRBD1. The CDR3 sequence is 14 residues long. The V gene's germline CDR1 is MNHNY and CDR2 SVGAGI (reference sequence). The V gene end was trimmed by 8 bases and the J gene end by 3 bases; junction bases not matched to a gene: 7. The CDR3 nucleotides are TGTGCCAGCGAAAAAGGGGGCCCCAATCAGCCCCAGCATTTT. It yields the protein CASEKGGPNQPQHF.

The chain links TRBV20-1 to TRBJ2-1; a possible D gene is TRBD1 (6 bases). The J call may be wrong; the DNA end is better matched by TRBJ2-7. Germline lookup yields CDR1 DFQATT and CDR2 SNEGSKA (reference sequence). The CDR3 has 15 amino acids. CDR3 coding DNA: TGCAGTGCTAGGGGCTGGGACACCTCCTACAATGAGCAGTACTTC. Amino acid sequence: CSARGWDTSYNEQYF.

The chain uses TRBV6-1 and TRBJ2-6; D is perhaps TRBD1 (6 bases). The germline V gene encodes CDR1 MNHNS and CDR2 SASEGT. Trimming took 7 bases from V and 0 from J, leaving 19 bases between them. The CDR3 runs 18 residues. As DNA, the CDR3 is TGTGCCAGCAATCAGGGGCTTTTATCTCTCTCTGGGGCCAACGTCCTGACTTTC. This translates into CASNQGLLSLSGANVLTF.